The rows below give T cell receptor beta chains drawn from one sample of a study of beta chain features in type 1 diabetes. Here immunoSEQ multiplex PCR was the method, and the copy in TCRdb shows in-frame clones only, minus some. The table records some 150,000 clones, about 50% of them present only once. The specimen sequenced was Tregs from blood. These receptors were obtained from a man aged 18 to 29 in good health. Both conserved end residues are part of each CDR3. Fields, in order: clone size, J gene, D gene, V gene, CDR3 DNA, CDR3 protein. The D gene is left open where the match is weak. Rows may omit the clone size; those that give it use once, few, many or a size class.

size: .; J: TRBJ2-1; D: .; V: TRBV5-8; DNA: TGTGCCAGCAGCTTGACAAGGAGCAATGAGCAGTTCTTC; CDR3: CASSLTRSNEQFF
size: few; J: TRBJ2-3; D: TRBD1; V: TRBV11-2; DNA: TGTGCCAGCAGCCTCCGCGGGACAGGGGGCCCAGATACGCAGTATTTT; CDR3: CASSLRGTGGPDTQYF
size: .; J: TRBJ2-3; D: .; V: TRBV25-1; DNA: TGTGCCAGCAGTGATTTCGGCACAGATACGCAGTATTTT; CDR3: CASSDFGTDTQYF
size: .; J: TRBJ1-1; D: .; V: TRBV7-8; DNA: TGTGCCAGCAGCCCCTGGGGCAGGGGTAAGAACACTGAAGCTTTCTTT; CDR3: CASSPWGRGKNTEAFF
size: .; J: TRBJ2-1; D: TRBD2; V: TRBV7-6; DNA: TGTGCCAGCAGCCACGGGGGGGCGAACAATGAGCAGTTCTTC; CDR3: CASSHGGANNEQFF
size: few; J: TRBJ1-2; D: .; V: TRBV6-5; DNA: TGTGCCAGCAGGTCGACTTCTCACCTTTATGGCTACACCTTC; CDR3: CASRSTSHLYGYTF
size: few; J: TRBJ2-7; D: .; V: TRBV7-2; DNA: TGTGCCAGCAGCTTAGAACCGGGGGTCACCTACGAGCAGTACTTC; CDR3: CASSLEPGVTYEQYF
size: .; J: TRBJ2-1; D: .; V: TRBV27; DNA: TGTGCCAGCAGACGAGCCCACCTCTACAATGAGCAGTTCTTC; CDR3: CASRRAHLYNEQFF
size: .; J: TRBJ2-7; D: .; V: TRBV2; DNA: TGTGGGGGCCGGACAAGCCCTCAATCCTACGAGCAGTACTTC; CDR3: CGGRTSPQSYEQYF
size: .; J: TRBJ2-3; D: TRBD2; V: TRBV9; DNA: TGTGCCAGCAGCGGGAGACTAGCGGGGGTCACAGATACGCAGTATTTT; CDR3: CASSGRLAGVTDTQYF
size: .; J: TRBJ1-1; D: .; V: TRBV28; DNA: TGTGCCAGCAGTTCACAAGGACCGGGACACCATTCCTTT; CDR3: CASSSQGPGHHSF